This is a list of T cell receptor beta chains from one sample in a study of OX40 agonist ivuxolimab in advanced cancers. The repertoire was sequenced with immunoSEQ multiplex PCR; TCRdb's copy has only in-frame clones and lacks some. Among about 90,000 clones listed, around 91% were seen once. Sequencing was performed on CD4+ or CD8+ T cells sorted from blood, taken in a trial of the OX40 agonist ivuxolimab. The receptors here all came from an adult with an advanced solid tumor such as melanoma, head and neck, liver or kidney cancer. CDR3s include the opening cysteine and the closing phenylalanine or tryptophan. The D gene is left open where the match is weak. Some rows mark clone size as missing; the rest say once, few, many or name a class of expanded clone.

d_call: .
v_call: TRBV6-1
j_call: TRBJ2-1
clone_size: .
cdr3_aa: CASTVSNEQFF
cdr3_nt: TGTGCCAGCACAGTCAGCAATGAGCAGTTCTTC

d_call: .
v_call: TRBV9
j_call: TRBJ1-1
clone_size: .
cdr3_aa: CASSFKQGSTEAFF
cdr3_nt: TGTGCCAGCAGCTTCAAACAGGGTAGCACTGAAGCTTTCTTT

d_call: TRBD1
v_call: TRBV20-1
j_call: TRBJ2-7
clone_size: .
cdr3_aa: CSASYRGEQYF
cdr3_nt: TGCAGTGCTAGCTACAGGGGTGAGCAGTACTTC

d_call: TRBD1
v_call: TRBV6-5
j_call: TRBJ2-7
clone_size: .
cdr3_aa: CASSRGTGKAYEQYF
cdr3_nt: TGTGCCAGCAGCCGGGGGACAGGGAAAGCCTACGAGCAGTACTTC

d_call: .
v_call: TRBV2
j_call: TRBJ1-1
clone_size: once
cdr3_aa: CASSRVSDGAFF
cdr3_nt: TGTGCCAGCAGCCGCGTGTCCGACGGGGCTTTCTTT

d_call: .
v_call: TRBV10-2
j_call: TRBJ1-1
clone_size: .
cdr3_aa: CASSAKTTSEAFF
cdr3_nt: TGCGCCAGCAGTGCCAAAACTACTTCTGAAGCTTTCTTT

d_call: TRBD2
v_call: TRBV27
j_call: TRBJ2-7
clone_size: .
cdr3_aa: CASSPLTGTSSREQYF
cdr3_nt: TGTGCCAGCAGTCCCCTCACCGGGACTAGCAGTCGCGAGCAGTACTTC

d_call: TRBD2
v_call: TRBV5-1
j_call: TRBJ2-3
clone_size: .
cdr3_aa: CASSLGPSGGSDTQYF
cdr3_nt: TGCGCCAGCAGCTTGGGCCCTAGCGGGGGGTCAGATACGCAGTATTTT

d_call: .
v_call: TRBV18
j_call: TRBJ2-2
clone_size: .
cdr3_aa: CASSPLAPTGELFF
cdr3_nt: TGTGCCAGCTCACCACTCGCCCCAACCGGGGAGCTGTTTTTT

d_call: TRBD2
v_call: TRBV5-1
j_call: TRBJ2-5
clone_size: .
cdr3_aa: CASSYRLAGLETQYF
cdr3_nt: TGCGCCAGCAGCTACCGACTAGCGGGATTGGAGACCCAGTACTTC

d_call: .
v_call: TRBV14
j_call: TRBJ1-6
clone_size: .
cdr3_aa: CASSRSYNSPLHF
cdr3_nt: TGTGCCAGCAGCCGGTCCTATAATTCACCCCTCCACTTT

d_call: .
v_call: TRBV2
j_call: TRBJ2-7
clone_size: .
cdr3_aa: CASSAGSYEQYF
cdr3_nt: TGTGCCAGCAGTGCCGGCTCCTACGAGCAGTACTTC

d_call: TRBD1
v_call: TRBV5-4
j_call: TRBJ1-1
clone_size: .
cdr3_aa: CASSLEPGGTEAFF
cdr3_nt: TGTGCCAGCAGCTTGGAGCCAGGGGGCACTGAAGCTTTCTTT